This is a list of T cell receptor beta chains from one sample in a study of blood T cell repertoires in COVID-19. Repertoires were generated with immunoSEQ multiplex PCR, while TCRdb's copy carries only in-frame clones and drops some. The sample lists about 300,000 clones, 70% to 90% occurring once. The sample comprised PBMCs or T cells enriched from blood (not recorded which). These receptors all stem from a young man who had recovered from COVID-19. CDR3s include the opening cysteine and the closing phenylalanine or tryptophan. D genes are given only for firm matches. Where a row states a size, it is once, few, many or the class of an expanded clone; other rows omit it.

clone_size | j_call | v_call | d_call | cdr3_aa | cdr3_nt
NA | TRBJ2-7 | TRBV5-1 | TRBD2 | CATQSLAGGPYEQYF | TGCGCCACTCAAAGCCTAGCGGGAGGGCCCTACGAGCAGTACTTC
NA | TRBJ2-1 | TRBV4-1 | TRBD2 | CASSQGLAPLDEQFF | TGCGCCAGCAGCCAAGGACTAGCGCCTTTGGATGAGCAGTTCTTC
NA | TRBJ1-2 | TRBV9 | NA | CASSLGGGNYGYTF | TGTGCCAGCAGCCTAGGCGGGGGAAACTATGGCTACACCTTC
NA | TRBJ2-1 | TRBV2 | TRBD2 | CASRAGGQNEQFF | TGTGCCAGCAGAGCGGGGGGCCAAAATGAGCAGTTCTTC
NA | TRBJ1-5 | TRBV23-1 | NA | CASSPPTDYSNQPQHF | TGCGCCAGCAGCCCCCCGACAGATTATAGCAATCAGCCCCAGCATTTT
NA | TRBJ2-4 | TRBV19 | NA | CASRTLAKNIQYF | TGTGCCAGTAGGACTTTAGCCAAAAACATTCAGTACTTC
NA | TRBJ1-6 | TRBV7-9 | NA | CASSLVQGRSPLHF | TGTGCCAGCAGCTTGGTCCAGGGGCGATCACCCCTCCACTTT
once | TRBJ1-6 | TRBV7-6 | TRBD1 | CASSPEGTGDSPLHF | TGTGCCAGCAGCCCAGAGGGGACAGGGGATTCACCCCTCCACTTT
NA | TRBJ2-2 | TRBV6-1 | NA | CASSEDRSLIGELFF | TGTGCCAGCAGTGAGGACAGATCCCTTATAGGGGAGCTGTTTTTT
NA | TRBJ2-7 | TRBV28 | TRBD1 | CASGTGGLGEQYF | TGTGCCAGCGGGACAGGGGGCCTGGGCGAGCAGTACTTC
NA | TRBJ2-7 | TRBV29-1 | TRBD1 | CSVRQGAREQYF | TGCAGCGTTCGACAGGGGGCGCGCGAGCAGTACTTC
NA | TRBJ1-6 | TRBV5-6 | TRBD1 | CASSLAPQGRRSPLHF | TGCGCCAGCAGCCTCGCCCCACAGGGGAGGCGGTCACCCCTCCACTTT
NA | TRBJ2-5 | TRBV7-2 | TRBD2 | CASSPRLLAAQETQYF | TGTGCCAGCAGCCCCCGCCTACTAGCGGCCCAAGAGACCCAGTACTTC
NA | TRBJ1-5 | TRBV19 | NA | CASSISSRSNQPQHF | TGTGCCAGTAGTATTTCCAGTCGTAGCAATCAGCCCCAGCATTTT
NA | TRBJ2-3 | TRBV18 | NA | CASSPRVSVTDTQYF | TGTGCCAGCTCACCACGGGTTAGCGTCACAGATACGCAGTATTTT
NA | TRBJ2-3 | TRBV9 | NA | CASSEPGGTDTQYF | TGTGCCAGCAGCGAACCCGGGGGCACAGATACGCAGTATTTT
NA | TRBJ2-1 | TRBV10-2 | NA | CASSESREQFF | TGCGCCAGCAGTGAGTCCAGGGAGCAGTTCTTC
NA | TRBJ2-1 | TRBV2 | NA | CASSEAGAGVAYNEQFF | TGTGCCAGCAGTGAAGCTGGGGCAGGGGTGGCCTACAATGAGCAGTTCTTC
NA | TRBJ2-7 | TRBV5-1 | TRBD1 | CASSQFRTGTEQYF | TGCGCCAGCAGCCAATTTCGGACAGGGACCGAGCAGTACTTC
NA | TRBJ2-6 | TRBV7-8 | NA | CASSQLGHSGANVLTF | TGTGCCAGCAGCCAACTTGGGCACTCTGGGGCCAACGTCCTGACTTTC
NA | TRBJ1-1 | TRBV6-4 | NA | CASSDSPQGRVIGAEAFF | TGTGCCAGCAGTGACTCACCTCAGGGCCGCGTTATCGGCGCTGAAGCTTTCTTT
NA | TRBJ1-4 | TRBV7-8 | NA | CASSLQRDTTNEKLFF | TGTGCCAGCAGCTTGCAGAGGGACACAACTAATGAAAAACTGTTTTTT